The clone carrying this T cell receptor (beta chain) qualifies as large. TCRdb re-derived calls from the multiplex PCR reads in MiXCR, one entry per CDR3 protein. The sample records approximately 500 distinct CDR3 sequences, 15% to 20% being singletons. Sequenced input: naive CD4+ T cells sorted from blood. Noted subset: naive CD4+ T cells, CD4+CD45RA+CD25-. This TCR came from a female donor with breast cancer.

The chain's CDR3 is CASSLQTGYGGYTF. The CDR3 coding sequence is TGTGCCAGCAGCCTACAGACAGGGTATGGTGGCTACACCTTC. This chain connects TRBV12-3 or TRBV12-4 to TRBJ1-2, with 7 positions matching TRBD1. V was pared by 6 bases and J by 7 bases, with 11 bases of the junction left unmatched. This CDR3 comprises 14 residues.